This T cell receptor beta chain was found in a study of blood T cell repertoires in COVID-19. For the study at large: COVID-19 samples from acute and convalescent phases originated in the United States, Italy and Spain. In each case, the material was cDNA or gDNA derived from T cells, B-cell-depleted T cells, or PBMCs.

Authors' processing steps: Nucleated cell number was recorded as an estimate derived from reference gene primer amplification. TCRdb's copy holds only in-frame clones and misses some; the assay was immunoSEQ multiplex PCR. V and J calls and clone size are those listed in that table; D and trimming were worked out from the DNA. The table shows about 190,000 clones, with about 88% occurring only once. Germline V gives CDR1 ENHRY, CDR2 SYGVKD. Trimming shortened V by 4 bases and J by 12 bases, and 22 bases separated the two germline ends. The CDR3 is 15 amino acids. The material sequenced was peripheral blood. This receptor was taken from a human donor in a cohort sampled during active COVID-19. The V gene is TRBV10-3, the J gene TRBJ2-1; the D gene is possibly TRBD1 (6 bases). DNA of the CDR3: TGTGCCATCAGTGGTCAGGGGACACTCCGGAACGGGCAGTTCTTC. This translates into CAISGQGTLRNGQFF.